Described below is a single T cell receptor beta chain sequence and its context. The antigen remains unidentified. The study ran its PCR with 60 Vbeta and 13 Jbeta primers. Only in-frame clones appear in the TCRdb table, and some are missing; sequencing was by immunoSEQ multiplex PCR. The repertoire holds roughly 140,000 clones, with about 80% as singletons. The data were obtained in a study of cytomegalovirus exposure and HLA in healthy donors. Findings and limits, study-wide: Certain sequence variants were highly shared and formed a cluster, and this cluster was likely a sequencing artifact.

The length of the CDR3 is 14 residues. The germline gives CDR1 SGDLS, CDR2 YYNGEE. J lost 3 bases, V lost 0 bases, and 0 bases had no gene match. The chain couples TRBV9 to TRBJ2-7; 10 bases align to TRBD1. Specimen: PBMCs. The clonotype originates from a man aged 18 to 35 in good health and CMV-seronegative. CDR3 DNA: TGTGCCAGCAGCGTAGGGGACAGGGGCTACGAGCAGTACTTC. Amino acid sequence: CASSVGDRGYEQYF.